The clone carrying this T cell receptor beta chain occurred a few times. Antigen: not known. CDR3 length: 13 amino acids. Trimming shortened V by 3 bases and J by 3 bases, and 11 bases separated the two germline ends. Germline-derived CDR1 and CDR2 are SQVTM and ANQGSEA. The source of the sample is a study of radiotherapy plus CTLA-4 blockade in lung cancer. Findings and caveats of the study: Response, reportedly, was best predicted by interferon-beta along with early blood T cell clone dynamics.

Here immunoSEQ multiplex PCR was the method, and the copy in TCRdb shows in-frame clones only, minus some. In the table there are 30,000 to 40,000 clones, 70% to 75% of which are singletons. The receptor's source is a human donor with non-small cell lung cancer that progressed on radiotherapy plus ipilimumab. V gene TRBV29-1 combines with J gene TRBJ1-2; no firm D call. The input for sequencing was peripheral blood, taken from a patient treated with radiotherapy plus ipilimumab. The CDR3 DNA reads as TGCAGCGTTGAGGAGGCAAGGGACTATGGCTACACCTTC. Protein: CSVEEARDYGYTF.